The clone carrying this T cell receptor beta chain has only a few counts. This entry belongs to a study of cytomegalovirus exposure and HLA in healthy donors. This PCR relied on a set of 60 Vbeta primers and 13 Jbeta primers. The method was immunoSEQ multiplex PCR; TCRdb's version includes in-frame clones alone and lacks a portion of them. The sample gives fewer than 90,000 clones, about 75% of which show up once; roughly 6% is in the top ten. The TCR sequence derives from a female donor in good health and CMV-seronegative. Specimen: PBMCs.

CDR3 sequence (DNA): TGTGCCAGCTCACCTGCAACAAGGGGGCACGGGGGTGAAAAACTGTTTTTT. Residues: CASSPATRGHGGEKLFF. This chain links TRBV18 with TRBJ1-4; 7 bases match TRBD1. This CDR3 spans 17 amino acids. V lost 3 bases to trimming and J lost 7 bases; unmatched junction nucleotides: 14. Per the germline V gene, CDR1 is KGHSH and CDR2 is LQKENI. The whole variable domain, filled in from reference TRBV18 and TRBJ1-4, reads NAGVMQNPRHLVRRRGQEARLRCSPMKGHSHVYWYRQLPEEGLKFMVYLQKENIIDESGMPKERFSAEFPKEGPSILRIQQVVRGDSAAYFCASSPATRGHGGEKLFFGSGTQLSVL.